Listed below are T cell receptor beta chains from one sample, sequenced in a study of blood T cell repertoires in COVID-19. Clones were read by immunoSEQ multiplex PCR, and TCRdb kept only the in-frame ones, dropping some. This table has 150,000 to 200,000 clones, roughly four fifths appearing once. The sample comprised PBMCs or T cells enriched from blood (not recorded which). The receptors here all came from a man over 45 who had recovered from COVID-19. CDR3s include the opening cysteine and the closing phenylalanine or tryptophan. Fields, in order: J gene, D gene, clone size, V gene, CDR3 DNA, CDR3 protein. D genes are given only for firm matches. Clone size appears in some rows only: once, few, many, or a class for an expanded clone.

TRBJ2-3,-,-,TRBV7-9,TGTGCCAGCAGCCGAGCCTTAGCGGTCACAGATACGCAGTATTTT,CASSRALAVTDTQYF
TRBJ2-2,-,-,TRBV24-1,TGTGCCACCAGTGATACTGCAACGAACACCGGGGAGCTGTTTTTT,CATSDTATNTGELFF
TRBJ1-2,-,-,TRBV30,TGTGCCTGGAGACACCCCCCAGGGGTTGGCTACACCTTC,CAWRHPPGVGYTF
TRBJ1-2,-,few,TRBV19,TGTGCCAGTAGCCCAGGCGCAAGGGGCCTGGGCTACACCTTC,CASSPGARGLGYTF
TRBJ2-3,-,-,TRBV28,TGTGCCAGCAGTTTGCCGACAGGTTATAGCACAGATACGCAGTATTTT,CASSLPTGYSTDTQYF
TRBJ2-1,-,-,TRBV27,TGTGCCAGCAGCCCTGGGGCAGAAGGTATAGGTGAGCAGTTCTTC,CASSPGAEGIGEQFF
TRBJ2-7,TRBD1,-,TRBV5-4,TGTGCCAGCAGCTCACCAGGGGCAGGACAGGGGACCTACGAGCAGTACTTC,CASSSPGAGQGTYEQYF
TRBJ2-7,-,-,TRBV4-1,TGCGCCAGCAGCCAAGTTTCCCGGGTAGCGGCCTACGAGCAGTACTTC,CASSQVSRVAAYEQYF
TRBJ2-3,-,-,TRBV6-2/TRBV6-3,TGTGCCAGCAGCTCCCACAATACGCAGTATTTT,CASSSHNTQYF
TRBJ1-4,-,-,TRBV19,TGTGCCAGTAGTATTTTTGCGGAAAATGAAAAACTGTTTTTT,CASSIFAENEKLFF
TRBJ2-7,TRBD1,-,TRBV10-1,TGCGCCAGCAGTGGCCCCGGGACAGGATCCTACGAGCAGTACTTC,CASSGPGTGSYEQYF
TRBJ2-1,-,-,TRBV28,TGTGCCAGCAGTCTACTCCCGGGATTGAATGAGCAGTTCTTC,CASSLLPGLNEQFF
TRBJ2-3,-,-,TRBV5-6,TGTGCCAGCTTACAGGGTGCCACAGATACGCAGTATTTT,CASLQGATDTQYF
TRBJ2-5,-,-,TRBV29-1,TGCAGCGTTGAAGCAGGGGATTCATTGGGGACCCAGTACTTC,CSVEAGDSLGTQYF
TRBJ2-5,-,-,TRBV24-1,TGTGCCACCAGTGATTCGGCGGCCCAAGAGACCCAGTACTTC,CATSDSAAQETQYF
TRBJ2-6,-,-,TRBV28,TGTGCCAGCAGTTTCGTCGGGACATCTTTCTCTGGGGCCAACGTCCTGACTTTC,CASSFVGTSFSGANVLTF
TRBJ1-2,-,-,TRBV24-1,TGTGCCACCAGTGATCAAAAGACGGGTAACTATGGCTACACCTTC,CATSDQKTGNYGYTF
TRBJ1-2,-,-,TRBV4-1,TGCGCCAGCAGCCAACCCCAGGAGGGCGGCTACACCTTC,CASSQPQEGGYTF
TRBJ2-7,-,-,TRBV3-1/TRBV3-2,TGTGCCAGCAGCCATTCATCCGAGGCGAGCTCCTACGAGCAGTACTTC,CASSHSSEASSYEQYF
TRBJ2-5,-,-,TRBV11-3,TGTGCCAGCAGCCGGGACAACCAAGAGACCCAGTACTTC,CASSRDNQETQYF
TRBJ2-2,TRBD1,-,TRBV19,TGTGCCAGTAATAGACAGGGCCCCAACACCGGGGAGCTGTTTTTT,CASNRQGPNTGELFF
TRBJ2-3,-,-,TRBV7-3,TGTGCCAGCAGCTTATTAGGGGCCGGCGGCGCAGAAACAGATACGCAGTATTTT,CASSLLGAGGAETDTQYF
TRBJ2-7,TRBD1,-,TRBV7-8,TGTGCCAGCAGCTTGGGGACAGGGCTCACCTCCCTCGAGCAGTACTTC,CASSLGTGLTSLEQYF
TRBJ1-6,-,-,TRBV27,TGTGCCAGCAGATTCCGGGAAAGTAATTCACCCCTCCACTTT,CASRFRESNSPLHF
TRBJ2-5,-,-,TRBV19,TGTGCCAGTAGTATTACGGACAGAGCGGAGACCCAGTACTTC,CASSITDRAETQYF
TRBJ1-5,-,-,TRBV28,TGTGCCAGCAGCTCCCCTGAGCCCCAGCATTTT,CASSSPEPQHF
TRBJ2-3,-,-,TRBV15,TGTGCCACCAGCAGAGATGGGGGGTCGTCCGCAGATACGCAGTATTTT,CATSRDGGSSADTQYF